The 11 T cell receptor beta chains reported below all come from one sample, sequenced in a study. TCRdb re-called the 5' RACE reads through MiXCR, storing one row per CDR3 protein. The table lists roughly 56,000 distinct CDR3 sequences, around 30% of them singletons. The sample comprised tumor-infiltrating naive CD4+ T cells sorted from the breast tumor. Subset given: naive CD4+ T cells, CD4+CD45RA+CD25-. These receptors all stem from a female donor with breast cancer.

This clonotype was detected only a few times. The rearrangement uses TRBV30 and TRBJ1-1; D ambiguous. There are 13 residues in the CDR3. Germline-derived CDR1 and CDR2 are GTSNPN and SVGIG (reference sequence). The ends were cut back, 1 base at V and 1 base at J, with 7 bases in the middle. CDR3 sequence (DNA): TGTGCCTGGAGTGAACAGACGAACACTGAAGCTTTCTTT. Amino acids: CAWSEQTNTEAFF.

This clonotype turned up a few times. This chain's CDR3 is CASSLTSGRPGGGEQFF. CDR3 nucleotide sequence: TGTGCCAGCAGCTTAACTAGCGGGAGACCTGGGGGAGGTGAGCAGTTCTTC. The genes are TRBV7-9 and TRBJ2-1, with 11 bases identical to TRBD2. The CDR3 has 17 residues. Germline loops: CDR1 SEHNR, CDR2 FQNEAQ (reference sequence). Trimming took 2 bases from V and 9 from J; bases not matched to a gene: 12.

On this clonotype itself: This may be a read error, as it is one base from a much larger clone. V is TRBV7-9 and J is TRBJ1-1, with a possible D match to TRBD1 (5 bases). CDR3 size: 14 residues. Germline V lookup: CDR1 SEHNR, CDR2 FQNEAQ (reference sequence). The CDR3 DNA reads TGTGCCAGCAGCTTAGGGGGGAAGAGCACTGAAGCTCTCTTT. It yields the protein CASSLGGKSTEALF.

This clonotype was observed a few times. The V and J genes are TRBV7-2 and TRBJ1-6; D is unresolved. V lost 1 base and J lost 7, with 11 bases in between. The germline V gene has CDR1 SGHTA and CDR2 FQGNSA. The CDR3 runs 15 residues. In DNA form, the CDR3 reads TGTGCCAGCAGCTTAGTATTTGGGTCAAATTCACCCCTCCACTTT. The encoded protein is CASSLVFGSNSPLHF.

This clonotype appeared a few times. The CDR3 sequence: CASSSSSAPGRNEQFF. Here the CDR3 DNA reads TGCGCCAGCAGTTCCAGCTCGGCGCCCGGGAGGAATGAGCAGTTCTTC. This rearrangement joins TRBV5-1 to TRBJ2-1; 7 bases are a match to TRBD2. This CDR3 has 16 residues. Unmatched junction bases numbered 15, after V lost 5 bases and J lost 7 bases. Germline assignment: CDR1 SGHRS and CDR2 YFSETQ.

This clonotype was observed a handful of times. The chain couples TRBV24-1 to TRBJ2-5; 13 bases line up with TRBD2. Germline V gives CDR1 KGHDR, CDR2 SFDVKD. V was pared by 2 bases and J by 6 bases, with 8 bases of the junction left unmatched. The CDR3 spans 17 residues. The CDR3 DNA reads TGTGCCACCAGTGATTCTCAACCGGGACTAGCGGGGAAGACCCAGTACTTC. Encoded protein: CATSDSQPGLAGKTQYF.

This clonotype was seen a few times. The J gene is TRBJ2-5, the V gene TRBV6-5; 12 positions match TRBD2. V lost 2 bases, J lost 4 bases, and 8 bases stayed unmatched. The CDR3 spans 17 residues. Germline-derived CDR1 and CDR2 are MNHEY and SVGAGI. This chain's CDR3 is CASSYTGLAGLTETQYF. DNA for the CDR3: TGTGCCAGCAGTTACACGGGACTAGCGGGTTTAACAGAGACCCAGTACTTC.

In its sample, this clonotype was seen many times. V gene TRBV7-3 combines with J gene TRBJ2-7; D call uncertain. The CDR3 is 12 amino acids. V was cut by 5 bases and J by 5 bases, with 10 bases left in between. CDR1 is SGHTA, CDR2 FQGTGA, per germline. CDR3 residues: CASSPTFDEQYF. CDR3 coding DNA: TGTGCCAGCAGCCCGACTTTCGACGAGCAGTACTTC.

V gene TRBV29-1 combines with J gene TRBJ1-1, with a possible D match to TRBD1 (6 bases). V dropped 5 bases and J dropped 4 bases, with 14 bases sitting between them. CDR3 length: 13 residues. Germline lookup yields CDR1 SQVTM and CDR2 ANQGSEA. The CDR3 sequence is CSVQEGGATEAFF. CDR3 sequence (DNA): TGCAGCGTTCAGGAGGGGGGGGCCACTGAAGCTTTCTTT.

Comment on this clonotype: One base away lies a much larger clone, so this may be a sequencing read error. In DNA form, the CDR3 reads TGTGCCGCCAGTGAAGGGACTAACACCTACAATGAGCAGTTCTTC. Its protein is CAASEGTNTYNEQFF. The chain is built from TRBV24-1 and TRBJ2-1, with TRBD2 matching 7 bases. Germline lookup yields CDR1 KGHDR and CDR2 SFDVKD. The CDR3 contains 15 residues.

The chain recombines TRBV2 with TRBJ2-1; 7 bases map to TRBD2. Germline V lookup: CDR1 SNHLY, CDR2 FYNNEI. There are 15 residues in the CDR3. The V segment lost 5 bases and the J segment 2 bases; nucleotides outside the gene matches: 6. CDR3 residues: CASSRGLSTYNEQFF. The CDR3 region has the DNA TGTGCCAGCAGTCGGGGACTATCCACCTACAATGAGCAGTTCTTC.